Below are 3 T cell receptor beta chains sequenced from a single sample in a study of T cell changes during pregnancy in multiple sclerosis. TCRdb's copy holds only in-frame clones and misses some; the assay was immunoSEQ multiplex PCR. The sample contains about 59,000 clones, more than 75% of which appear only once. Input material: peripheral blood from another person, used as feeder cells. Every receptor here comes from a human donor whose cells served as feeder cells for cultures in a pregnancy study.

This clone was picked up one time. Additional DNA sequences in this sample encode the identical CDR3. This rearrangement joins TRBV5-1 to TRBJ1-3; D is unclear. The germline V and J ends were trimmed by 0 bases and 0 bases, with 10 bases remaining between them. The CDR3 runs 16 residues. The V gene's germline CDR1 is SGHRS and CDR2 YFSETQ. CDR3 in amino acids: CASSLEGLLSGNTIYF. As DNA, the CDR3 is TGCGCCAGCAGCTTGGAGGGCCTACTCTCTGGAAACACCATATATTTT.

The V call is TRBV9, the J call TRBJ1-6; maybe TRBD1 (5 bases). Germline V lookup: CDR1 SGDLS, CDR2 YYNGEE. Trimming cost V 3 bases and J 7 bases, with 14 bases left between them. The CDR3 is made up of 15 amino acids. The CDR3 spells CASSGSGQYNSPLHF. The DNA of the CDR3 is TGTGCCAGCAGCGGCTCAGGACAATACAATTCACCCCTCCACTTT.

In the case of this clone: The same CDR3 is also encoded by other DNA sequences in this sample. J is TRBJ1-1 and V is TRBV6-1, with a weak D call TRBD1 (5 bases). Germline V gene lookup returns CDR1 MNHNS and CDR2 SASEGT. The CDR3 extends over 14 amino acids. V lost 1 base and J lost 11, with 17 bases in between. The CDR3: CASSEGRPLEGAFF. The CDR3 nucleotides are TGTGCCAGCAGTGAAGGTAGACCCCTCGAGGGGGCTTTCTTT.